This T cell receptor (beta chain) was observed in a study of T-cell memory formation after mild COVID-19 (dated by TCRdb to about 2021). Some background on the complete study: Most TCR sequence clusters were specific to one of the two donors. In two donors, T-cell clones that expanded and contracted after mild COVID-19 were followed by sequencing TCRalpha and TCRbeta repertoires longitudinally. Two young, previously healthy adult volunteers made up the cohort, one male and one female. Here is what the overall study found, with its caveats: Contracting CD4+ clones turned up mainly in the CM and EM memory subsets, whereas EMRA was where CD8+ clones were enriched. Only a couple of mild cases were covered by the study, and larger cohorts that include severe cases with pre-infection samples were considered necessary. From day 15 to 85, contracting clones showed balanced CD4/CD8 phenotypes, whereas a second wave of clones that expanded from day 15 to 37 leaned towards CD4+. Some responding clones were found in pre-infection memory, which suggests that pre-existing cross-reactive memory T cells took part in the SARS-CoV-2 response. The second-wave clones that peaked on day 37 were not confirmed to be SARS-CoV-2 specific.

From cysteine to phenylalanine, the CDR3 is 16 amino acids long. Only CDR3 DNA is held: 48 bases, read in frame from base 1. The germline ends are 12 bases apart after V is trimmed by 0 bases and J by 0 bases. As encoded in the germline V gene, CDR1 is SGHRS while CDR2 is YFSETQ. PBMCs were isolated by Ficoll-Paque density gradient centrifugation. The listed sequencing device is Illumina NovaSeq 6000. cDNA libraries for TCRalpha and TCRbeta were prepared by 5'RACE using constant-segment primers, with sample barcodes and unique molecular identifiers added. Trizol reagent was used to extract RNA from every sample. Libraries were amplified in two PCR steps, with a second sample barcode and Illumina TruSeq adapters added in the second step. Libraries were sequenced on an Illumina NovaSeq with 2 x 150 bp paired-end reads. On the authors' methods: Reads were demultiplexed and collapsed into UMI-guided consensus sequences with migec v1.2.7. With mixcr v2.1.11, UMI consensuses were aligned to TRA and TRB V and J templates and assembled into clonotypes. A clonotype was counted as expanded or contracted only if both edgeR and NoisET called the change significant, with noise models trained on biological replicates. For edgeR calls, a false discovery rate-adjusted p below 0.01 and a log2 fold-change threshold of 1 were applied. As an exploratory analysis of dynamics, PCA with hierarchical clustering was applied to max-normalized trajectories of the 1000 most abundant clonotypes. The CD4 or CD8 phenotype of responding clones was assigned using the separately sequenced CD4+ and CD8+ repertoires. TCRdb reworked the public reads: Q25 trimming with fastp, MiXCR clone assembly, productive beta chains retained. Rows with a matching CDR3 protein are joined into one entry that keeps the most common DNA and genes. These V and J calls are TCRdb output, not the study's own analysis. The sample table holds roughly 130,000 distinct CDR3 sequences, of which 16% were seen once. Around 13% of the sample goes to the ten largest clones.

To note about this clonotype: What this receptor recognizes is not known. No much larger clonotype is one base removed from it; base qualities were not supplied.

The sequence came from an adult woman who had mild COVID-19 (a few samples of this study predate the infection). The sample titles of this study are shuffled in the database, so cell type and time point are left out; the donor was told from shared clones. The rearranged segments are TRBV5-1 and TRBJ1-1, with the D gene too uncertain to name. The sequenced sample consisted of PBMCs or a T cell subset sorted from them (not recorded which). Here the CDR3 is given as CASSLEAATMNTEAFF. The DNA sequence follows: TGCGCCAGCAGCTTGGAGGCAGCAACGATGAACACTGAAGCTTTCTTT.